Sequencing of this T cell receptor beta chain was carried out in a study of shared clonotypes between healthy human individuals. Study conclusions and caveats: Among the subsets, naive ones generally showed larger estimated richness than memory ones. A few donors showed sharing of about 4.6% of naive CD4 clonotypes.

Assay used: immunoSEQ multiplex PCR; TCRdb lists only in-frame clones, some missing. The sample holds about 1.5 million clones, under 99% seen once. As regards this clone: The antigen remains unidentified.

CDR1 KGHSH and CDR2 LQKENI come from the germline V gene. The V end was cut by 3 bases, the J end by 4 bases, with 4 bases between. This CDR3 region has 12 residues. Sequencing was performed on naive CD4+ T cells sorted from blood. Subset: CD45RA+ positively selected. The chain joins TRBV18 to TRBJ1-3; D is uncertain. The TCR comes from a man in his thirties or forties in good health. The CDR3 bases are TGTGCCAGCTCACCTTTAGGAAACACCATATATTTT. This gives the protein CASSPLGNTIYF.